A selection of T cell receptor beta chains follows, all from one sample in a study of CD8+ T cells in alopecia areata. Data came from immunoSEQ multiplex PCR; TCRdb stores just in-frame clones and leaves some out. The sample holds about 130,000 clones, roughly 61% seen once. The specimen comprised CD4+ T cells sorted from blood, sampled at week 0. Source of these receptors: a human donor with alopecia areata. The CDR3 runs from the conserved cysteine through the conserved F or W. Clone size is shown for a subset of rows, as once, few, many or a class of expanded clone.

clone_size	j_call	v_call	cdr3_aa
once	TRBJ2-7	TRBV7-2	CASSSDRANEQYF
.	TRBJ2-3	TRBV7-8	CASSLRAGFTDTQYF
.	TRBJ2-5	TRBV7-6	CASTPLGAQYF
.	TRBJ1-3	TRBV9	CASSSGNTIYF
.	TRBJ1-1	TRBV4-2	CASSQTALAEAFF
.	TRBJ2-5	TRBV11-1	CASSLHRQETQYF
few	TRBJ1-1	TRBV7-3	CASRLDRKNTEAFF
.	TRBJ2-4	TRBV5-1	CASSLQGALAKNIQYF
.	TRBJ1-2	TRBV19	CASSLQGSYGYTF
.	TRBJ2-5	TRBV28	CASSAAQRTGKETQYF
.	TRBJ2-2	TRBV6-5	CASRHTLPTGELFF
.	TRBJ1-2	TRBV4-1	CASSHNDSPRLGGYTF
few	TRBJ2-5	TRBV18	CASSPSDGRQETQYF
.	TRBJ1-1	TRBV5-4	CASSLAGREAFF
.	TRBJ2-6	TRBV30	CAWLRGSGANVLTF
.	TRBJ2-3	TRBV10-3	CAISESIFTDTQYF
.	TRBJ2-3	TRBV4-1	CASSQDFGGADTQYF
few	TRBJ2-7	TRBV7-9	CASSQRTDSYEQYF
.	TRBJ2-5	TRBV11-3	CASSPNGLAGEETQYF
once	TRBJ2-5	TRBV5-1	CASSLGPGQGEETQYF
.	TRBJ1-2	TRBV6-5	CASRRFRDRNYGYTF
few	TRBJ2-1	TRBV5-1	CASSLEGPGGEQFF
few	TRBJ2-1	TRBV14	CASSQDERGGEQFF
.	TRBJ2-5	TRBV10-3	CAISEMVGLTETQYF
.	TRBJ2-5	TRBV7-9	CASSFPAIRGGGETQYF
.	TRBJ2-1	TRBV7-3	CASSLTRDREEQFF
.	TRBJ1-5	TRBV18	CASSPDLDQPQHF
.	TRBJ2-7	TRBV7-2	CASSLGTGLPTYEQYF
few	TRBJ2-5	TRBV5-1	CASSLGLAGETQYF
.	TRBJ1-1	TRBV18	CASSAGTTEAFF
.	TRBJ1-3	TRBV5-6	CASSLELGNTIYF
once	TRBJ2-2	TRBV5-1	CASRPGQGAIGTGELFF
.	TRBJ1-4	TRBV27	CASRYQGASEKLFF
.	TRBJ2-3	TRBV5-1	CASSSGTLLSTDTQYF
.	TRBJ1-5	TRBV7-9	CASSLVRSDDSNQPQHF
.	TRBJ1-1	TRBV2	CASSDPPGEAFF
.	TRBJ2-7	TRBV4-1	CASSHKQGPSGSPHEQYF
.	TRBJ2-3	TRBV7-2	CASRIAGGPGDTQYF
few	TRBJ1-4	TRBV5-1	CASSLGQAFEKLFF
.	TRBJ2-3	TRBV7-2	CASSLETSSTDTQYF
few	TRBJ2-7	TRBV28	CASSLVGGTYEQYF
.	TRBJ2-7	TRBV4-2	CASSQDRAYEQYF